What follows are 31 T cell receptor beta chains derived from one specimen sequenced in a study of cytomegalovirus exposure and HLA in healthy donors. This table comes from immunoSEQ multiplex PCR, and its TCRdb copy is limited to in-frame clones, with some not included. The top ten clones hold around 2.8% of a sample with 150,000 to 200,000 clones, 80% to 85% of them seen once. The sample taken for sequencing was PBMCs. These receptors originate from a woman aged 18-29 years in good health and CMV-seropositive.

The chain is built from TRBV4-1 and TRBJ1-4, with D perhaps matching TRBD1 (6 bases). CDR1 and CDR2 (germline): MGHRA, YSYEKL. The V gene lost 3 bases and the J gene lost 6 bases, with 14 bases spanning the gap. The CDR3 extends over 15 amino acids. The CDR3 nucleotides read TGCGCCAGCAGCCAGAAACGGACAGCCGATGAAAAACTGTTTTTT. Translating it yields CASSQKRTADEKLFF.

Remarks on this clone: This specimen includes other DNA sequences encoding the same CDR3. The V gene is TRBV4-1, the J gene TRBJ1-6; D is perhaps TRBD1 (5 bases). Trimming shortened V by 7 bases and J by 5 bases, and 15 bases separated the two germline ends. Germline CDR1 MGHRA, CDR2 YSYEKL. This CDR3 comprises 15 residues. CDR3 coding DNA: TGCGCCAGCAAGAGAGTCGGGGGTGATAATTCACCCCTCCACTTT. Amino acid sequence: CASKRVGGDNSPLHF.

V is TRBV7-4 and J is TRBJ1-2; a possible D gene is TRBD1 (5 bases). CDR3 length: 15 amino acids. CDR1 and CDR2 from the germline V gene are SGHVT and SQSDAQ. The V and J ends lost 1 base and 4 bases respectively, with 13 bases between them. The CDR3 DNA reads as TGTGCCAGCAGCTTAGAGTTCCCGGGACTCTATGGCTACACCTTC. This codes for CASSLEFPGLYGYTF.

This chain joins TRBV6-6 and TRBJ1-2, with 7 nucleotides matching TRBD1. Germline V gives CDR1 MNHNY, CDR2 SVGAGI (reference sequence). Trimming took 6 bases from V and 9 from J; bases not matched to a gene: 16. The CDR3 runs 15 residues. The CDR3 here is CASSHRDSPMWSYTF. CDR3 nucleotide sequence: TGTGCCAGCAGCCACAGGGACAGTCCTATGTGGAGCTACACCTTC.

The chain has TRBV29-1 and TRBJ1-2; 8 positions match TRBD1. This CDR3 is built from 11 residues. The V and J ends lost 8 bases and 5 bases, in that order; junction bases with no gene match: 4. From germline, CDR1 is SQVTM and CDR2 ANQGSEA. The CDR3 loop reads CSYNRGYGYTF. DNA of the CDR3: TGCAGCTATAACAGGGGGTATGGCTACACCTTC.

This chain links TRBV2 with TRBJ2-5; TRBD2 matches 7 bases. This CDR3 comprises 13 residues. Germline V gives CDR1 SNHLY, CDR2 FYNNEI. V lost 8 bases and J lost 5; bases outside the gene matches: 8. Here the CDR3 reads CASGERGGETQYF. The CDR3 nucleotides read TGTGCCAGCGGAGAGCGGGGAGGGGAGACCCAGTACTTC.

The CDR3 reads CASSETPYEQYF. As DNA, the CDR3 is TGTGCCAGCAGTGAGACACCCTACGAGCAGTACTTC. The J gene is TRBJ2-7, the V gene TRBV6-5; D gene uncertain. Germline CDR1 and CDR2: MNHEY and SVGAGI. This CDR3 has 12 amino acids. Trimming removed 5 bases at V and 2 bases at J, with 7 bases between.

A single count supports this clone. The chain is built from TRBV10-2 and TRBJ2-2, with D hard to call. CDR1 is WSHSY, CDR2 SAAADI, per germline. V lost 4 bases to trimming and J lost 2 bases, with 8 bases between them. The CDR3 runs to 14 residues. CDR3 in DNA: TGCGCCAGCAGTGTGGCGGTAAACACCGGGGAGCTGTTTTTT. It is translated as CASSVAVNTGELFF.

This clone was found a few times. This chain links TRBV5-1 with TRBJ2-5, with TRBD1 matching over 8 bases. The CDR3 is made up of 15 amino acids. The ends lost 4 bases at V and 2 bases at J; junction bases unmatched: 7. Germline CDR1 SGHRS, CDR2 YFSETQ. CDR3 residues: CASSPLGQGQETQYF. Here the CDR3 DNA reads TGCGCCAGCAGCCCTCTAGGACAGGGACAAGAGACCCAGTACTTC.

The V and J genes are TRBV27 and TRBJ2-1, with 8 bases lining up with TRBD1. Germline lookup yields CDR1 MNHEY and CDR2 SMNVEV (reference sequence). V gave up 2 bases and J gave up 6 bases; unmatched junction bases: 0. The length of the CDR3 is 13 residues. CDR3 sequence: CASSLGQGNEQFF. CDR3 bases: TGTGCCAGCAGTTTAGGACAGGGCAATGAGCAGTTCTTC.

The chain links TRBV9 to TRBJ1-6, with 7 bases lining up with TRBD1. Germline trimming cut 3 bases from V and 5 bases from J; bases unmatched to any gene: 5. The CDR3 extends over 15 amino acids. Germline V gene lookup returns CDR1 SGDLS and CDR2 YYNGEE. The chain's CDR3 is CASSAGQVNNSPLHF. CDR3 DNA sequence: TGTGCCAGCAGCGCCGGACAGGTCAATAATTCACCCCTCCACTTT.

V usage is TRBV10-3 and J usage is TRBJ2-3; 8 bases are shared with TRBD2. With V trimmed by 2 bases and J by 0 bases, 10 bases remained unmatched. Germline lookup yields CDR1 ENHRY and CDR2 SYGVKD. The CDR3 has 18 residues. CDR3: CAISEGPSLAVSTDTQYF. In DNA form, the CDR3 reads TGTGCCATCAGTGAGGGGCCCTCACTAGCGGTAAGCACAGATACGCAGTATTTT.

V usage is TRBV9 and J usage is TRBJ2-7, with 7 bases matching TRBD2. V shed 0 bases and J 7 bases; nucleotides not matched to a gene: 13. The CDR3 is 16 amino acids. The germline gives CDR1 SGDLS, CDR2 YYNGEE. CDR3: CASSVAPAGDPLEQYF. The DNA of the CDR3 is TGTGCCAGCAGCGTAGCCCCGGCGGGGGACCCCTTGGAGCAGTACTTC.

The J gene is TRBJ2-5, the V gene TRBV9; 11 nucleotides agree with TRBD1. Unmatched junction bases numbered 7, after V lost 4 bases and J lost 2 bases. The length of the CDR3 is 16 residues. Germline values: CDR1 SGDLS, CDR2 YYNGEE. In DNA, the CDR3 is TGTGCCAGCAGCAAGGGGACAGGGGGGGATCAAGAGACCCAGTACTTC. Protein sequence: CASSKGTGGDQETQYF. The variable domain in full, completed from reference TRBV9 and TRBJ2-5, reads DSGVTQTPKHLITATGQRVTLRCSPRSGDLSVYWYQQSLDQGLQFLIQYYNGEERAKGNILERFSAQQFPDLHSELNLSSLELGDSALYFCASSKGTGGDQETQYFGPGTRLLVL.

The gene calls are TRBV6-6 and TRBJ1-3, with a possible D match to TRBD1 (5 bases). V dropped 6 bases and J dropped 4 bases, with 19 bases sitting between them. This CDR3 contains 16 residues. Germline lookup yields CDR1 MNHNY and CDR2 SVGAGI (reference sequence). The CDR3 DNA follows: TGTGCCAGCAGACAACCGAGCACAGGACTAGGAAACACCATATATTTT. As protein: CASRQPSTGLGNTIYF.

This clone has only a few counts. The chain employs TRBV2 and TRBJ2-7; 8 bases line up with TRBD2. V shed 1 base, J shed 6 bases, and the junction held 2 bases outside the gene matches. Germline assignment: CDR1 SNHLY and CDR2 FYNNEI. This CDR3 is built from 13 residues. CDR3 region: CASSEERGFEQYF. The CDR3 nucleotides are TGTGCCAGCAGTGAAGAGCGGGGGTTCGAGCAGTACTTC.

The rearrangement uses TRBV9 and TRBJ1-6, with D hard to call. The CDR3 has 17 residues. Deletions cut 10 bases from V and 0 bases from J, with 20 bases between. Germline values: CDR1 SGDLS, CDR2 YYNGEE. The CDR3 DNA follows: TGTGCCCTAAGAAGAGGGAGATGGGGCTCCTATAATTCACCCCTCCACTTT. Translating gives CALRRGRWGSYNSPLHF. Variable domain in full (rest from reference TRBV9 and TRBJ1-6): DSGVTQTPKHLITATGQRVTLRCSPRSGDLSVYWYQQSLDQGLQFLIQYYNGEERAKGNILERFSAQQFPDLHSELNLSSLELGDSALYFCALRRGRWGSYNSPLHFGNGTRLTVT.

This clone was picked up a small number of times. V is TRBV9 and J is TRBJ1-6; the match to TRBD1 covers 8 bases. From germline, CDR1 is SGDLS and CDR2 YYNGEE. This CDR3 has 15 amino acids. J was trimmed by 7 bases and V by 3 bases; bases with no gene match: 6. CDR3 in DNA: TGTGCCAGCAGCGCGGCAGGGGGCACCAATTCACCCCTCCACTTT. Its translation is CASSAAGGTNSPLHF.

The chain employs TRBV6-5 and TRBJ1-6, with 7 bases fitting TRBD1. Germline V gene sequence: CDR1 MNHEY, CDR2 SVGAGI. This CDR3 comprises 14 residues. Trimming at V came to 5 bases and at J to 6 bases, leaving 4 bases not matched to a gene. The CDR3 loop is CASSQQGTNSPLHF. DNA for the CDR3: TGTGCCAGCAGTCAACAGGGGACTAATTCACCCCTCCACTTT.

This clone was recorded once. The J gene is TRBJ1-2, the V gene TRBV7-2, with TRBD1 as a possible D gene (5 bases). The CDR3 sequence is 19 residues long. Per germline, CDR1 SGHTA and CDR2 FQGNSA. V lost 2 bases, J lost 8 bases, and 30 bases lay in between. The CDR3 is CASSLIPLRGAGSAGGYTF. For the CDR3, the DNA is TGTGCCAGCAGCTTAATTCCTCTTCGTGGGGCCGGTTCGGCTGGCGGCTACACCTTC.

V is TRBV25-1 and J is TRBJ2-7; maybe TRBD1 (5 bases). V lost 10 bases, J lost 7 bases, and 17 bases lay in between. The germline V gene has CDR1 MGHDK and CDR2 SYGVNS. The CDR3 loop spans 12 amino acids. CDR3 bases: TGTGCCACCGCGCTATATACAGGAGAGCAGTACTTC. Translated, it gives CATALYTGEQYF.

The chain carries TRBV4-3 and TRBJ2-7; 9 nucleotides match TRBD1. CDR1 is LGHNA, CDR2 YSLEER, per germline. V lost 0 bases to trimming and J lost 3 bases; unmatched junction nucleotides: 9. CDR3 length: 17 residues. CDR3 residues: CASSQDLRTGAYYEQYF. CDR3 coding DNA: TGCGCCAGCAGCCAAGATCTTAGGACAGGGGCGTACTACGAGCAGTACTTC.

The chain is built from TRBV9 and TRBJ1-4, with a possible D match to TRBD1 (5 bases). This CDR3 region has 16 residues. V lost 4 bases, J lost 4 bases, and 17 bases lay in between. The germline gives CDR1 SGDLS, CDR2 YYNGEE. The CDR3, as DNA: TGTGCCAGCAGCATTCGTGGTGGGGGGGATAATGAAAAACTGTTTTTT. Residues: CASSIRGGGDNEKLFF.

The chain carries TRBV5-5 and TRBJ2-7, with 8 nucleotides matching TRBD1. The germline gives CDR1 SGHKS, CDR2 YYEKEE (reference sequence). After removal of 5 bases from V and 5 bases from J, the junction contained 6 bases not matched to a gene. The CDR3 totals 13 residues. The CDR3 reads CASRPSDRDEQYF. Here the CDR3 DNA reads TGTGCCAGCAGACCGTCGGACAGGGACGAGCAGTACTTC.

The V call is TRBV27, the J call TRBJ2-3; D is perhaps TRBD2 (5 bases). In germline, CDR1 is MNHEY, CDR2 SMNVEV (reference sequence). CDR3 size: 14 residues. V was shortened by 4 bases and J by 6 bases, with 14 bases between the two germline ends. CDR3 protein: CASSSSLRRDTQYF. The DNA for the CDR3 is TGTGCCAGCAGTTCCAGCCTGAGGAGGGATACGCAGTATTTT.

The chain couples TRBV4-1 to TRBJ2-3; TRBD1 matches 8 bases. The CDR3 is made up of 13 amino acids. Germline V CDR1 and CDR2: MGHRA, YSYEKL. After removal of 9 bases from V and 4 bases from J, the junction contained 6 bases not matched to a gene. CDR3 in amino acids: CASTGGGADTQYF. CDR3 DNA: TGCGCCAGTACAGGGGGTGGGGCAGATACGCAGTATTTT.

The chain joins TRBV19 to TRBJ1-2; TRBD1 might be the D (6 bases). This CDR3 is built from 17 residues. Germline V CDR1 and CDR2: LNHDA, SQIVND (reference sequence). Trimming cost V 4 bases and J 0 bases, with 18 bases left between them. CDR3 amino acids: CASSTDSSRISNYGYTF. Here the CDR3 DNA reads TGTGCCAGTAGTACGGACAGTTCGAGGATCTCTAACTATGGCTACACCTTC.

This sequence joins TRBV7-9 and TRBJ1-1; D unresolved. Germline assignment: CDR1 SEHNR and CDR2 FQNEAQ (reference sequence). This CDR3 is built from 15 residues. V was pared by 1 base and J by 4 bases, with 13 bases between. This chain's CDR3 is CASSLVSGGGTEAFF. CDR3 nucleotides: TGTGCCAGCAGCTTAGTCTCCGGCGGCGGCACTGAAGCTTTCTTT.

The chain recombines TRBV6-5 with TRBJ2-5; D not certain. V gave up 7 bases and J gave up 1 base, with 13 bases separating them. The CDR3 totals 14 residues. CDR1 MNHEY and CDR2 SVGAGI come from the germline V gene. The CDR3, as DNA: TGTGCCAGCACCCCCAGCGCCACCCAAGAGACCCAGTACTTC. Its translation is CASTPSATQETQYF.

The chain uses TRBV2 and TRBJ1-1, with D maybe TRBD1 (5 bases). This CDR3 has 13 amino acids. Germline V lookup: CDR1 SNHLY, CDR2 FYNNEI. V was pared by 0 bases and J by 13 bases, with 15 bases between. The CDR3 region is CASSEASAGGVFF. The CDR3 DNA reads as TGTGCCAGCAGTGAAGCTTCGGCCGGGGGGGTTTTCTTT. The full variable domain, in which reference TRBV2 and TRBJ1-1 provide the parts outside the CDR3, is EPEVTQTPSHQVTQMGQEVILRCVPISNHLYFYWYRQILGQKVEFLVSFYNNEISEKSEIFDDQFSVERPDGSNFTLKIRSTKLEDSAMYFCASSEASAGGVFFGQGTRLTVV.

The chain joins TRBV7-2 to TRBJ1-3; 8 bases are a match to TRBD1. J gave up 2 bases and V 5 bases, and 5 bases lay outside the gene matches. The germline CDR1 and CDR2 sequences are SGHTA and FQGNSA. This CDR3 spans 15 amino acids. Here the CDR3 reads CASSLQGGAGNTIYF. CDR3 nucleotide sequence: TGTGCCAGCAGCCTACAGGGGGGTGCTGGAAACACCATATATTTT.